The entry below describes one T cell receptor (beta chain). Its antigen is unknown. No clone much larger than this one lies a single base away; base qualities are absent. TCR beta CDR3 regions were sequenced from DNA using the immunoSEQ Assay. In the paper's pipeline: T cell density was computed as TCR beta template counts normalized to usable DNA estimated by amplifying housekeeping genes. Richness was estimated using the preseqR package, with extrapolation to 400,000 templates for PBMC samples and to 120,000 templates for tissue samples. Clonality was defined by subtracting Pielou's evenness from one. To identify tissue-enriched TCRs, differential abundance testing was run on productive amino-acid clonotypes with a minimum total count of 5 and an alpha of 0.1. The Jaccard Index and the Morisita Overlap Index were used to measure repertoire overlap between compartments. GLIPH clustered TCR beta CDR3s with public tetramer-defined viral CDR3s; viral motifs required at least three viral sequences plus V-gene enrichment. TCRdb obtained this table from immuneACCESS and retained in-frame rearrangements with V and J assigned. These tables miss some clones; where compared with another copy, unresolved V genes account for less than half of the shortfall, and the remainder is unexplained. Clonal size and the V and J genes are those of that table, whereas D and trimming came from the DNA. Counted in this sample were about 52,000 clones; about 87% of them appeared once. The ten largest clonotypes hold 15% to 20% of the sample.

At diagnosis, peripheral blood, uninvolved tumor-adjacent lung and tumor were collected and were preserved as a mix of fresh-frozen and FFPE material. For TCR repertoire profiling, blood samples were analyzed in the form of peripheral blood mononuclear cells. The data stem from a study of T cells in localized non-small cell lung cancer (dated by TCRdb to 2018 to 2021). About the investigation overall: Comparing tumors with uninvolved tumor-adjacent lungs, the study looked at the T cell repertoires of about 240 patients with early-stage NSCLC. The cohort was made up of 200 to 250 treatment-naive NSCLC patients whose localized lung tumors had been resected. NSCLC patients had a mean age of roughly 66 years, and about 140 were male and over 85 female. What the authors observed across the whole study: Uninvolved tumor-adjacent lung showed the highest T cell clonality, higher than tumor, which suggests more focused antigenic responses in the uninvolved tumor-adjacent lung. Because multi-region tumor sequencing was not done, intratumor heterogeneity could not be ruled out. Higher blood T cell density associated with longer overall survival, while higher adjacent-lung clonality associated with shorter survival. Because the study design was exploratory, TCR variables were selected using unadjusted p-values without false-discovery rate correction. A median of around 50 of the top 100 tumor clones were detected in paired uninvolved adjacent lung, and 28 of these tumor clones were also found among the top 100 clones of the paired uninvolved adjacent lung.

The CDR3 has 12 amino acids, counting the end cysteine and phenylalanine. Here the CDR3 DNA is all that survives: 36 bases in frame from base 1. V sheds 4 bases and J sheds 6 bases, leaving 8 bases between their ends. Based on the germline V gene, the CDR1 and CDR2 sequences are SGHVS and FNYEAQ. This chain is built from TRBV7-6 and TRBJ2-3, with the D gene not clear enough to name. This clonotype was sampled from a female donor with stage II lung adenocarcinoma. The sample here was PBMCs, taken before any cancer treatment. The CDR3 has the sequence CASSSRKDTQYF. The base sequence is TGTGCCAGCAGCTCTCGCAAGGATACGCAGTATTTT.